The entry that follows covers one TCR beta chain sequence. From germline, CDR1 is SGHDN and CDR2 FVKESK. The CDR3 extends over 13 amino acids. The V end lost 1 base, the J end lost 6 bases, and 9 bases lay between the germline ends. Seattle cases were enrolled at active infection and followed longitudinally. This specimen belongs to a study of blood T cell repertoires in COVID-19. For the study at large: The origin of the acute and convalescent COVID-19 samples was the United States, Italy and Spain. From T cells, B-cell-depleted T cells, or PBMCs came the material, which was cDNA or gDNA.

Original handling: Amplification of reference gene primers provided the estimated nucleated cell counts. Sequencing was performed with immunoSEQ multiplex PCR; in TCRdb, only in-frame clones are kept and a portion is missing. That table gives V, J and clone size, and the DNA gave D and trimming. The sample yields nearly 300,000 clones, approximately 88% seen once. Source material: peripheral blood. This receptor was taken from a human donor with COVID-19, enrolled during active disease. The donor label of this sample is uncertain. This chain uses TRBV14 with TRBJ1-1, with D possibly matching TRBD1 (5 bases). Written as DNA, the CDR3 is TGTGCCAGCAGCCAAGTACAGGTGTCTGAAGCTTTCTTT. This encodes CASSQVQVSEAFF.